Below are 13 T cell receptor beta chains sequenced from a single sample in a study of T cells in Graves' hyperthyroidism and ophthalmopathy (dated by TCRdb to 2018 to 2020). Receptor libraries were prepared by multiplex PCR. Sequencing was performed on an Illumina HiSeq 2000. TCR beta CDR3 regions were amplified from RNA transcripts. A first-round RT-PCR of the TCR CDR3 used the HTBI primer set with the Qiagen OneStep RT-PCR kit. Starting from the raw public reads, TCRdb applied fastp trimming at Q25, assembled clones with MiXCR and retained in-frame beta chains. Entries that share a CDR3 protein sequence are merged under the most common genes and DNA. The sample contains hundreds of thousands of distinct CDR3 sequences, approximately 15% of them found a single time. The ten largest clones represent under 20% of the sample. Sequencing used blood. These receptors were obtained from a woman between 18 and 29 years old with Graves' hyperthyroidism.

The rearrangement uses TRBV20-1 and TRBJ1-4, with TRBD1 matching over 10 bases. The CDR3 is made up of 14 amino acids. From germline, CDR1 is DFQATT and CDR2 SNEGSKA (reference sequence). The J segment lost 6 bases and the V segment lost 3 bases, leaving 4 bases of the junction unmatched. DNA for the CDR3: TGCAGTGCTAGGTCTGGGACAGGGGATGAAAAACTGTTTTTT. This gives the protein CSARSGTGDEKLFF.

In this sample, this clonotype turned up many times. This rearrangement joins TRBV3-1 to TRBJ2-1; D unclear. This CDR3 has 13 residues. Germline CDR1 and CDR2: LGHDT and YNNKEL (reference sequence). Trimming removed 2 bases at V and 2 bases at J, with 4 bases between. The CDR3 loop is CASSQLPYNEQFF. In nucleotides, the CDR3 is TGTGCCAGCAGCCAATTACCCTACAATGAGCAGTTCTTC.

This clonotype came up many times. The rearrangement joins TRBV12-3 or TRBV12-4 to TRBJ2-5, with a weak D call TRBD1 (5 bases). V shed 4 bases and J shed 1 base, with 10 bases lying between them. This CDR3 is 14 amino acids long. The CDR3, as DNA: TGTGCCAGCAGTTCTTGGACAACCCAAGAGACCCAGTACTTC. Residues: CASSSWTTQETQYF.

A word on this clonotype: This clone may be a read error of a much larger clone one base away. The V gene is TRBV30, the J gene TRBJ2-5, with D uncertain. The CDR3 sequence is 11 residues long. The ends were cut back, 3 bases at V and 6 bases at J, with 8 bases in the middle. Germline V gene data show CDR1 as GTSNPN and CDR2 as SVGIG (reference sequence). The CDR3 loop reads CAWSDEKTQYF. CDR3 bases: TGTGCCTGGAGCGATGAAAAGACCCAGTACTTC.

DNA for the CDR3: TGTGCCAGCAGCGAAGGACAGGGGGTCAATCAGCCCCAGCATTTT. Translation gives CASSEGQGVNQPQHF. V and J are TRBV9 and TRBJ1-5; 10 bases are a match to TRBD1. The CDR3 totals 15 residues. The ends lost 3 bases at V and 3 bases at J; junction bases unmatched: 3. CDR1 and CDR2 from the germline V gene are SGDLS and YYNGEE.

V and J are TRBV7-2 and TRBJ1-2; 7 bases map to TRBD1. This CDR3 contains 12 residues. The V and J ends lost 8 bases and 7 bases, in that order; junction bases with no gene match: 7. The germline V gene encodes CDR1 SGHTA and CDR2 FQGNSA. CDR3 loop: CASGDRDGGYTF. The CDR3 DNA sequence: TGTGCCAGCGGAGACAGGGATGGTGGCTACACCTTC.

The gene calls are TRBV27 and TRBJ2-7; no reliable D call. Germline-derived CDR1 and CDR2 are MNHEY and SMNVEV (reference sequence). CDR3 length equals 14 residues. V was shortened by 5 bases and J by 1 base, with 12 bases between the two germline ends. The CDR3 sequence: CASSAEVGSYEQYF. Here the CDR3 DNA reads TGTGCCAGCAGTGCAGAAGTTGGGTCCTACGAGCAGTACTTC.

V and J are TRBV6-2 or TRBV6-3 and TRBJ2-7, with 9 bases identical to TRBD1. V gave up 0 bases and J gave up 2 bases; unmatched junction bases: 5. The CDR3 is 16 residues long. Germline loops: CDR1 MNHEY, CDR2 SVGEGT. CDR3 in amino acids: CASSYSGDRGAYEQYF. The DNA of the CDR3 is TGTGCCAGCAGTTACTCGGGTGACAGGGGGGCCTACGAGCAGTACTTC.

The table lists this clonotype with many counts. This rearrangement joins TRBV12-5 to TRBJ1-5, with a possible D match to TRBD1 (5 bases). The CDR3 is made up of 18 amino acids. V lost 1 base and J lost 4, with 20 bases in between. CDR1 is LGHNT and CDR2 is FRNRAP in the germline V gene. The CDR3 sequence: CASGLAWAGSFPNQPQHF. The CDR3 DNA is TGTGCTAGTGGTTTGGCGTGGGCAGGGAGCTTCCCAAATCAGCCCCAGCATTTT.

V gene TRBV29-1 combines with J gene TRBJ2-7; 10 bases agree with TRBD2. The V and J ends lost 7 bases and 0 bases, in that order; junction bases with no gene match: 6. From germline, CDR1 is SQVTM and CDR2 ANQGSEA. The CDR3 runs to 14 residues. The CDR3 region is CSASSGGSSYEQYF. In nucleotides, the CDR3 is TGCAGCGCATCTAGCGGGGGTAGCTCCTACGAGCAGTACTTC.

The DNA for the CDR3 is TGTGCCAGCAGACCGGAGGGGAGGTGGGTCACCGGGGAGCTGTTTTTT. Its protein is CASRPEGRWVTGELFF. The genes are TRBV27 and TRBJ2-2, with D tentatively TRBD2 (6 bases). CDR1 and CDR2 from the germline V gene are MNHEY and SMNVEV (reference sequence). This CDR3 comprises 16 residues. The V and J ends lost 6 bases and 4 bases respectively, with 18 bases between them.

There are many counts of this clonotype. The CDR3 loop reads CASSYGETQYF. The CDR3 DNA sequence: TGTGCCAGCAGTTACGGGGAGACCCAGTACTTC. V usage is TRBV6-6 and J usage is TRBJ2-5; the D is unclear. The CDR3 consists of 11 residues. The V gene's germline CDR1 is MNHNY and CDR2 SVGAGI (reference sequence). The V end was cut by 2 bases, the J end by 5 bases, with 3 bases between.

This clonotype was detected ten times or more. In nucleotides, the CDR3 is TGTGCCAGCAGTGACCGGACAGGGAAATATGGCTACACCTTC. It translates to CASSDRTGKYGYTF. The chain links TRBV6-1 to TRBJ1-2; TRBD1 agrees at 8 bases. V dropped 3 bases and J dropped 5; count of bases not matched to a gene: 5. Germline CDR1 MNHNS, CDR2 SASEGT. There are 14 residues in the CDR3.